The 17 T cell receptor beta chains below all came from one sample that was sequenced in a study of T cell responses to AZD1222 COVID-19 vaccine. Some clones are missing from TCRdb's copy, which holds only in-frame ones; the method was immunoSEQ multiplex PCR. The sample carries approximately 89,000 clones, about 88% recorded once. Material: peripheral blood, obtained on day 0 of AZD1222 vaccination. The receptors derive from an adult in good health.

This clone was observed a single time. This chain connects TRBV5-1 to TRBJ1-5; no firm D call. The CDR3 is 14 residues long. The V end was cut by 0 bases, the J end by 10 bases, with 14 bases between. Germline-derived CDR1 and CDR2 are SGHRS and YFSETQ. The CDR3, as DNA: TGCGCCAGCAGCTTGGATGGGCTTCCCGCCCCCCAGCATTTT. This encodes CASSLDGLPAPQHF.

The chain is built from TRBV11-3 and TRBJ2-7; a possible D gene is TRBD1 (6 bases). Germline V gene lookup returns CDR1 SGHNT and CDR2 YENEEA. V was trimmed by 0 bases and J by 2 bases, leaving 8 bases between them. The CDR3 totals 14 residues. This CDR3 reads CASSLEGTTYEQYF. CDR3 nucleotide sequence: TGTGCCAGCAGCTTAGAGGGGACAACCTACGAGCAGTACTTC.

The genes are TRBV9 and TRBJ1-3, with D hard to call. V lost 0 bases and J lost 4, with 5 bases in between. CDR1 SGDLS and CDR2 YYNGEE come from the germline V gene. This CDR3 is 13 amino acids long. Here the CDR3 DNA reads TGTGCCAGCAGCGTAGACAGCGGAAACACCATATATTTT. Its protein is CASSVDSGNTIYF.

The CDR3 sequence: CASSQEQGRNSPLHF. CDR3 bases: TGTGCCAGCAGCCAAGAGCAGGGCAGGAATTCACCCCTCCACTTT. The chain uses TRBV3-1 (or the pseudogene TRBV3-2) and TRBJ1-6; tentatively, D is TRBD1 (5 bases). V lost 0 bases and J lost 7, with 10 bases in between. Per germline, CDR1 LGHDT and CDR2 YNNKEL (reference sequence). The CDR3 loop spans 15 amino acids.

The rearrangement links TRBV6-2 or TRBV6-3 to TRBJ1-5; 8 bases agree with TRBD1. The CDR3 loop spans 16 amino acids. The trim removed 1 base at V and 0 bases at J, leaving 2 bases unmatched. Germline loops: CDR1 MNHEY, CDR2 SVGEGT. CDR3 DNA sequence: TGTGCCAGCAGTTACTACGGACAGGGTAGCAATCAGCCCCAGCATTTT. Translated, it gives CASSYYGQGSNQPQHF.

The rearrangement uses TRBV7-9 and TRBJ1-2, with 7 bases that match TRBD1. Germline loops: CDR1 SEHNR, CDR2 FQNEAQ (reference sequence). This CDR3 is 14 amino acids long. Trimming removed 5 bases from V and 4 bases from J; junction bases left unmatched: 7. The CDR3 reads CASSEGAASYGYTF. The CDR3, as DNA: TGTGCCAGCAGCGAGGGGGCAGCTTCCTATGGCTACACCTTC.

The chain is built from TRBV5-1 and TRBJ1-6; the match to TRBD1 covers 11 bases. The CDR3 extends over 17 amino acids. The V gene end was trimmed by 4 bases and the J gene end by 8 bases; junction bases not matched to a gene: 11. Per the germline V gene, CDR1 is SGHRS and CDR2 is YFSETQ. Written as DNA, the CDR3 is TGCGCCAGCAGCCCGGGACAGGGGGTCATCCAATATTCACCCCTCCACTTT. Translation gives CASSPGQGVIQYSPLHF.

This clone was observed a handful of times. The chain uses TRBV19 and TRBJ1-2; D gene ambiguous. Looked up from germline, CDR1 is LNHDA and CDR2 is SQIVND (reference sequence). This CDR3 has 16 amino acids. V was pared by 5 bases and J by 0 bases, with 16 bases between. DNA of the CDR3: TGTGCCAGTAGTCCCCAGGACCGACCTCCTAACTATGGCTACACCTTC. This sequence encodes CASSPQDRPPNYGYTF.

The CDR3 coding sequence is TGTGCCAGCTCCGGACAGGGTGAAGCTTTCTTT. The encoded protein is CASSGQGEAFF. The rearrangement uses TRBV18 and TRBJ1-1, with 8 bases identical to TRBD1. The germline V gene encodes CDR1 KGHSH and CDR2 LQKENI. J lost 7 bases, V lost 6 bases, and 1 base had no gene match. This CDR3 region has 11 residues. Supplemented by reference TRBV18 and TRBJ1-1, the full variable domain reads NAGVMQNPRHLVRRRGQEARLRCSPMKGHSHVYWYRQLPEEGLKFMVYLQKENIIDESGMPKERFSAEFPKEGPSILRIQQVVRGDSAAYFCASSGQGEAFFGQGTRLTVV.

The chain uses TRBV7-3 and TRBJ2-1; 7 bases match TRBD2. This CDR3 contains 16 residues. V dropped 5 bases and J dropped 5; count of bases not matched to a gene: 12. Germline V gene lookup returns CDR1 SGHTA and CDR2 FQGTGA. In DNA form, the CDR3 reads TGTGCCAGCAGCCCCCGGGCCAACGGGGGGAACAATGAGCAGTTCTTC. This sequence encodes CASSPRANGGNNEQFF.

The chain carries TRBV7-9 and TRBJ1-1; 7 bases agree with TRBD1. The CDR3 spans 14 residues. Germline lookup yields CDR1 SEHNR and CDR2 FQNEAQ (reference sequence). The V and J ends lost 5 bases and 4 bases, in that order; junction bases with no gene match: 7. CDR3 DNA: TGTGCCAGCAGCCCCCAGGGGGGGGGCACTGAAGCTTTCTTT. The encoded protein is CASSPQGGGTEAFF.

V gene TRBV4-1 combines with J gene TRBJ2-7, with 8 bases aligning to TRBD2. Germline-derived CDR1 and CDR2 are MGHRA and YSYEKL. This CDR3 comprises 18 residues. V gave up 0 bases and J gave up 7 bases; unmatched junction bases: 17. The CDR3 coding sequence is TGCGCCAGCAGCCAAGAAGAGGCAGCGGGGGCCCCCTCGGGAGAGCAGTACTTC. Its protein is CASSQEEAAGAPSGEQYF.

CDR3: CASSVATSGGAREQFF. CDR3 coding DNA: TGTGCCAGCAGCGTAGCTACCAGCGGGGGGGCTAGGGAGCAGTTCTTC. The chain links TRBV9 to TRBJ2-1; TRBD2 aligns across 10 bases. J was trimmed by 10 bases and V by 0 bases; bases with no gene match: 10. Germline values: CDR1 SGDLS, CDR2 YYNGEE. CDR3 length: 16 amino acids.

This clone was counted once. The genes are TRBV11-2 and TRBJ2-3, with TRBD2 matching over 7 bases. The CDR3 sequence is 17 residues long. CDR1 and CDR2 from the germline V gene are SGHAT and FQNNGV. V dropped 1 base and J dropped 1; count of bases not matched to a gene: 8. The CDR3 loop is CASSLGGQGGGTDTQYF. As DNA, the CDR3 is TGTGCCAGCAGCTTAGGTGGCCAGGGAGGGGGCACAGATACGCAGTATTTT.

This clone was recorded once. This sequence joins TRBV28 and TRBJ1-2; D gene unclear. The V gene lost 1 base and the J gene lost 3 bases, with 3 bases spanning the gap. CDR3 length: 12 residues. Germline loops: CDR1 MDHEN, CDR2 SYDVKM. CDR3 nucleotides: TGTGCCAGCAGTTTATTCCACTATGGCTACACCTTC. Its translation is CASSLFHYGYTF.

The chain carries TRBV19 and TRBJ1-2; 10 nucleotides match TRBD1. V was clipped by 6 bases and J by 5 bases; unmatched bases: 6. Germline CDR1 is LNHDA and CDR2 is SQIVND (reference sequence). CDR3 length equals 14 residues. CDR3 bases: TGTGCCAGTAGAGAGAGACAGGGGGCATATGGCTACACCTTC. It codes for CASRERQGAYGYTF.

V gene TRBV29-1 combines with J gene TRBJ1-3; D perhaps matches TRBD1 (6 bases). The CDR3 length is 13 residues. V was pared by 4 bases and J by 4 bases, with 11 bases between. The germline gives CDR1 SQVTM, CDR2 ANQGSEA. CDR3 region: CSVGTATGNTIYF. DNA for the CDR3: TGCAGCGTTGGGACAGCAACCGGAAACACCATATATTTT.